Shown below are 8 T cell receptor beta chains from a single sample sequenced in a study of OX40 agonist ivuxolimab in advanced cancers. Method: immunoSEQ multiplex PCR; TCRdb's copy keeps in-frame clones and lacks some. In the table there are 95,000 to 100,000 clones, roughly 87% of which are singletons. The sample consisted of CD4+ or CD8+ T cells sorted from blood, taken in a trial of the OX40 agonist ivuxolimab. Receptors were obtained from an adult with an advanced solid tumor such as melanoma, head and neck, liver or kidney cancer.

The rearrangement joins TRBV6-5 to TRBJ2-3, with D perhaps TRBD2 (5 bases). The V gene's germline CDR1 is MNHEY and CDR2 SVGAGI. The V end lost 2 bases, the J end lost 10 bases, and 7 bases lay between the germline ends. CDR3 length: 11 residues. The CDR3 is CASSYMRAQYF. In DNA form, the CDR3 reads TGTGCCAGCAGTTACATGAGGGCGCAGTATTTT.

This chain links TRBV18 with TRBJ1-2; 10 bases are a match to TRBD1. The V gene's germline CDR1 is KGHSH and CDR2 LQKENI. CDR3 length equals 13 residues. After removal of 4 bases from V and 9 bases from J, the junction contained 5 bases not matched to a gene. CDR3 coding DNA: TGTGCCAGCTCACTTGACAGGGGGCGAAGCTACACCTTC. Protein product: CASSLDRGRSYTF.

The CDR3 coding sequence is TGTGCCAGCTCGCACAATGAGCAGTTCTTC. Translating it yields CASSHNEQFF. The rearrangement links TRBV19 to TRBJ2-1; D ambiguous. The CDR3 spans 10 residues. Germline-derived CDR1 and CDR2 are LNHDA and SQIVND (reference sequence). The germline V and J ends were trimmed by 9 bases and 5 bases, with 5 bases remaining between them.

The rearrangement links TRBV9 to TRBJ2-1; D unclear. Germline CDR1 and CDR2: SGDLS and YYNGEE. V was clipped by 2 bases and J by 9 bases, with 9 bases between them. CDR3 length: 12 amino acids. CDR3 amino acids: CASSVLGSEQFF. The CDR3 DNA follows: TGTGCCAGCAGCGTTTTAGGGTCTGAGCAGTTCTTC. Full variable domain (missing parts from reference TRBV9 and TRBJ2-1): DSGVTQTPKHLITATGQRVTLRCSPRSGDLSVYWYQQSLDQGLQFLIQYYNGEERAKGNILERFSAQQFPDLHSELNLSSLELGDSALYFCASSVLGSEQFFGPGTRLTVL.

The chain has TRBV7-2 and TRBJ2-1; 12 bases are shared with TRBD1. With 5 bases clipped from V and 15 bases from J, the junction kept 26 bases outside the gene matches. The CDR3 has 19 residues. Germline V CDR1 and CDR2: SGHTA, FQGNSA. CDR3 sequence reads: CASSPSGGSGTGGIRSGFF. In DNA form, the CDR3 reads TGTGCCAGCAGCCCTAGCGGGGGCTCGGGGACAGGGGGCATCAGATCTGGGTTCTTC.

This CDR3 reads CASSSGLAGVLGDTQYF. For the CDR3, the DNA is TGTGCCAGCAGCTCGGGACTAGCGGGAGTTCTGGGAGATACGCAGTATTTT. The chain recombines TRBV7-3 with TRBJ2-3; 14 bases align to TRBD2. Germline lookup yields CDR1 SGHTA and CDR2 FQGTGA. The V and J ends lost 4 bases and 5 bases, in that order; junction bases with no gene match: 8. This CDR3 is 17 amino acids long. Variable domain in full (rest from reference TRBV7-3 and TRBJ2-3): GAGVSQTPSNKVTEKGKYVELRCDPISGHTALYWYRQSLGQGPEFLIYFQGTGAADDSGLPNDRFFAVRPEGSVSTLKIQRTERGDSAVYLCASSSGLAGVLGDTQYFGPGTRLTVL.

The chain links TRBV9 to TRBJ1-1; no clear D gene. This CDR3 contains 14 residues. Germline loops: CDR1 SGDLS, CDR2 YYNGEE. Trimming took 0 bases from V and 3 from J, leaving 9 bases between them. CDR3 residues: CASSVDPGYTEAFF. Here the CDR3 DNA reads TGTGCCAGCAGCGTAGACCCGGGGTACACTGAAGCTTTCTTT.

This clone occurred once. J is TRBJ1-3 and V is TRBV27; TRBD1 agrees at 11 bases. J gave up 9 bases and V 2 bases, and 9 bases lay outside the gene matches. The germline gives CDR1 MNHEY, CDR2 SMNVEV (reference sequence). The CDR3 is 16 amino acids. The CDR3 nucleotides are TGTGCCAGCAGTTTAACGGGACAGGGGGGCTTTAGCACCATATATTTT. Protein: CASSLTGQGGFSTIYF.